The 26 T cell receptor beta chains presented below share a single source sample, sequenced in a study of cytomegalovirus exposure and HLA in healthy donors. Method: immunoSEQ multiplex PCR; TCRdb's copy keeps in-frame clones and lacks some. Among 66,000 or so clones listed, about 97% were seen once. The specimen sequenced was PBMCs. All receptors derive from a woman aged 18-35 years in good health and CMV-seropositive.

The rearrangement uses TRBV7-9 and TRBJ2-5, with a possible D match to TRBD1 (6 bases). The CDR3 is made up of 15 amino acids. The germline CDR1 and CDR2 sequences are SEHNR and FQNEAQ (reference sequence). Trimming left V 4 bases short and J 2 bases short, with 14 bases between. The CDR3 DNA reads as TGTGCCAGCAGCTACTTCGGGACACCACAAGAGACCCAGTACTTC. Protein: CASSYFGTPQETQYF.

The chain combines TRBV10-3 with TRBJ2-7; TRBD1 aligns across 10 bases. CDR1 is ENHRY and CDR2 is SYGVKD in the germline V gene. V trimming: 10 bases; J trimming: 5 bases; junction bases outside the gene matches: 8. CDR3 length: 13 amino acids. The CDR3 sequence is CATSRDRGHEQYF. In DNA form, the CDR3 reads TGTGCCACTTCCCGGGACAGGGGTCACGAGCAGTACTTC.

This clone was detected once. J is TRBJ1-1 and V is TRBV14; D perhaps matches TRBD1 (5 bases). The CDR3 is 12 residues long. Germline V gives CDR1 SGHDN, CDR2 FVKESK. V lost 1 base and J 10 bases, leaving 10 bases between the germline ends. The CDR3 here is CASSQVVGGAFF. The CDR3 nucleotides are TGTGCCAGCAGCCAAGTTGTCGGGGGAGCTTTCTTT.

The V and J genes are TRBV20-1 and TRBJ2-3; D ambiguous. Trimming left V 6 bases short and J 0 bases short, with 4 bases between. The CDR3 contains 11 residues. Germline V CDR1 and CDR2: DFQATT, SNEGSKA (reference sequence). CDR3 amino acids: CSALSTDTQYF. The CDR3 DNA follows: TGCAGTGCACTGAGCACAGATACGCAGTATTTT.

This clone was counted between two and nine times. The chain is built from TRBV30 and TRBJ1-5, with a weak D call TRBD1 (6 bases). The germline gives CDR1 GTSNPN, CDR2 SVGIG (reference sequence). Trimming pared 0 bases from V and 3 bases from J, leaving 9 bases between. This CDR3 spans 14 amino acids. CDR3 protein: CAWSVTGNNQPQHF. CDR3 DNA sequence: TGTGCCTGGAGTGTAACAGGGAACAATCAGCCCCAGCATTTT.

V usage is TRBV6-6 and J usage is TRBJ1-1; a possible D gene is TRBD1 (6 bases). The CDR3 has 13 residues. CDR1 is MNHNY and CDR2 is SVGAGI in the germline V gene (reference sequence). The V end was cut by 6 bases, the J end by 8 bases, with 16 bases between. The CDR3 sequence is CASSKRPGQEAFF. CDR3 nucleotide sequence: TGTGCCAGCAGCAAGAGACCGGGACAAGAAGCTTTCTTT.

The V gene is TRBV7-8, the J gene TRBJ1-3; 7 nucleotides agree with TRBD1. In germline, CDR1 is SGHVS, CDR2 FQNEAQ. The CDR3 has 15 amino acids. The V gene end was trimmed by 5 bases and the J gene end by 4 bases; junction bases not matched to a gene: 8. The CDR3 sequence: CASSSDRVVGNTIYF. CDR3 DNA sequence: TGTGCCAGCAGCAGCGACAGGGTAGTGGGAAACACCATATATTTT.

The rearrangement uses TRBV9 and TRBJ2-7; 10 nucleotides line up with TRBD1. Germline V gives CDR1 SGDLS, CDR2 YYNGEE. This CDR3 comprises 15 residues. V was pared by 4 bases and J by 3 bases, with 7 bases of the junction left unmatched. CDR3 loop: CASSTGTGEDYEQYF. The CDR3 nucleotides are TGTGCCAGCAGCACAGGGACAGGGGAAGACTACGAGCAGTACTTC.

This CDR3 is CASSLAGSSNQPQHF. The DNA for the CDR3 is TGTGCCAGCAGCTTAGCTGGGAGTAGCAATCAGCCCCAGCATTTT. The rearrangement joins TRBV7-2 to TRBJ1-5; D gene unclear. There are 15 residues in the CDR3. The V end was cut by 0 bases, the J end by 0 bases, with 6 bases between. Germline V gene data show CDR1 as SGHTA and CDR2 as FQGNSA.

This clone was counted a single time. The chain uses TRBV19 and TRBJ1-2, with TRBD1 matching 7 bases. Looked up from germline, CDR1 is LNHDA and CDR2 is SQIVND (reference sequence). With 9 bases clipped from V and 8 bases from J, the junction kept 18 bases outside the gene matches. The CDR3 sequence is 15 residues long. The CDR3 here is CASLQGTRILRGYTF. The CDR3 bases are TGTGCCAGCTTACAGGGGACGAGAATATTGCGCGGCTACACCTTC.

This chain links TRBV7-9 with TRBJ1-4, with 7 nucleotides matching TRBD1. The CDR3 covers 14 residues. The J segment lost 6 bases and the V segment lost 3 bases, leaving 4 bases of the junction unmatched. The germline CDR1 and CDR2 sequences are SEHNR and FQNEAQ (reference sequence). The CDR3 loop reads CASSFRGLDEKLFF. The CDR3 DNA reads as TGTGCCAGCAGCTTCAGGGGGTTGGATGAAAAACTGTTTTTT.

This rearrangement joins TRBV5-1 to TRBJ1-1, with 11 bases identical to TRBD1. There are 18 residues in the CDR3. Germline trimming cut 1 base from V and 4 bases from J; bases unmatched to any gene: 12. Germline V CDR1 and CDR2: SGHRS, YFSETQ. CDR3 loop: CASSLWWTGGTGSTEAFF. In DNA, the CDR3 is TGCGCCAGCAGCTTGTGGTGGACAGGGGGCACCGGGAGCACTGAAGCTTTCTTT.

This chain uses TRBV2 with TRBJ1-4; TRBD1 matches at 10 bases. The CDR3 has 14 amino acids. CDR1 and CDR2 (germline): SNHLY, FYNNEI. J was trimmed by 7 bases and V by 6 bases; bases with no gene match: 5. The CDR3 reads CASRAGTGVEKLFF. Here the CDR3 DNA reads TGTGCCAGCAGGGCCGGGACAGGGGTTGAAAAACTGTTTTTT.

The count of this clone is one. V usage is TRBV5-4 and J usage is TRBJ2-7; 7 nucleotides match TRBD1. The germline V gene has CDR1 SGHNT and CDR2 YYREEE (reference sequence). J was trimmed by 0 bases and V by 3 bases; bases with no gene match: 6. The CDR3 spans 15 residues. The CDR3 sequence is CASSSGQAPSYEQYF. The CDR3 DNA sequence: TGTGCCAGCAGCTCCGGACAGGCCCCCTCCTACGAGCAGTACTTC.

The chain carries TRBV10-3 and TRBJ2-2; the match to TRBD2 covers 13 bases. The germline gives CDR1 ENHRY, CDR2 SYGVKD. The ends lost 4 bases at V and 3 bases at J; junction bases unmatched: 2. CDR3 length: 16 amino acids. The CDR3 sequence: CAISGTSGRDTGELFF. The CDR3 nucleotides read TGTGCCATCAGTGGAACTAGCGGGAGGGACACCGGGGAGCTGTTTTTT.

The chain joins TRBV28 to TRBJ1-1; TRBD1 is a possible D gene (5 bases). Trimming pared 1 base from V and 1 base from J, leaving 13 bases between. Germline values: CDR1 MDHEN, CDR2 SYDVKM. This CDR3 has 16 amino acids. CDR3 bases: TGTGCCAGCAGTTTATCAGGGCAGGGAAGGAACACTGAAGCTTTCTTT. It codes for CASSLSGQGRNTEAFF.

The chain links TRBV10-2 to TRBJ1-1; no clear D gene. Germline CDR1 and CDR2: WSHSY and SAAADI. Trimming stripped 5 bases from V and 1 base from J, with 14 bases between. The CDR3 runs 15 residues. The CDR3 here is CASSHKTSGNTEAFF. The CDR3 DNA reads TGCGCCAGCAGTCATAAGACCAGCGGGAACACTGAAGCTTTCTTT.

J is TRBJ1-4 and V is TRBV15, with D maybe TRBD1 (5 bases). From germline, CDR1 is LNHNV and CDR2 YYDKDF (reference sequence). Trimming took off 0 bases at V and 4 bases at J, with 6 bases between the two ends. The CDR3 totals 14 residues. Here the CDR3 DNA reads TGTGCCACCAGCAGAGAAGGGGATAATGAAAAACTGTTTTTT. Its translation is CATSREGDNEKLFF.

The chain couples TRBV11-2 to TRBJ2-2, with D hard to call. The V and J ends lost 5 bases and 5 bases respectively, with 6 bases between them. This CDR3 has 12 residues. Germline V gene lookup returns CDR1 SGHAT and CDR2 FQNNGV. CDR3 protein: CASSQLTGELFF. CDR3 coding DNA: TGTGCCAGCAGCCAGTTAACCGGGGAGCTGTTTTTT. Full variable domain (outside the CDR3, taken from reference TRBV11-2 and TRBJ2-2): EAGVAQSPRYKIIEKRQSVAFWCNPISGHATLYWYQQILGQGPKLLIQFQNNGVVDDSQLPKDRFSAERLKGVDSTLKIQPAKLEDSAVYLCASSQLTGELFFGEGSRLTVL.

Here the CDR3 reads CASTHLPGKSTGELFF. The CDR3 DNA reads as TGTGCCAGTACTCACCTCCCCGGGAAATCCACCGGGGAGCTGTTTTTT. This chain connects TRBV19 to TRBJ2-2, with a tentative D call TRBD2 (5 bases). CDR1 is LNHDA, CDR2 SQIVND, per germline (reference sequence). V dropped 7 bases and J dropped 4 bases, with 19 bases sitting between them. The CDR3 runs to 16 residues.

V usage is TRBV28 and J usage is TRBJ1-2; TRBD1 matches at 10 bases. The CDR3 is made up of 14 amino acids. V lost 6 bases, J lost 8 bases, and 9 bases stayed unmatched. Germline V gene lookup returns CDR1 MDHEN and CDR2 SYDVKM. In nucleotides, the CDR3 is TGTGCCAGCAGCACCCCGGGGACAGGGGAAGGCTACACCTTC. It specifies CASSTPGTGEGYTF.

This chain links TRBV7-9 with TRBJ2-3, with TRBD2 identical over 10 bases. J was trimmed by 2 bases and V by 3 bases; bases with no gene match: 2. The CDR3 length is 15 residues. Germline CDR1 SEHNR, CDR2 FQNEAQ (reference sequence). CDR3 region: CASSFLAGDTDTQYF. CDR3 nucleotide sequence: TGTGCCAGCAGCTTCCTAGCGGGGGACACAGATACGCAGTATTTT.

The rearrangement uses TRBV10-2 and TRBJ1-2; D gene uncertain. The V end was cut by 0 bases, the J end by 4 bases, with 9 bases between. Germline V gives CDR1 WSHSY, CDR2 SAAADI. The CDR3 covers 14 residues. The DNA of the CDR3 is TGCGCCAGCAGTGAGTCGAGCGGGGTCTATGGCTACACCTTC. Amino acids: CASSESSGVYGYTF.

The V and J genes are TRBV4-1 and TRBJ2-7, with D possibly TRBD1 on 7 matching bases. This CDR3 region has 16 residues. The germline V gene has CDR1 MGHRA and CDR2 YSYEKL. The germline V and J ends were trimmed by 1 base and 5 bases, with 18 bases remaining between them. CDR3 bases: TGCGCCAGCAGCCAAGTTGCGGCAGGGGGGACGAACGAGCAGTACTTC. This codes for CASSQVAAGGTNEQYF.

The chain is built from TRBV27 and TRBJ1-1; D remains unclear. Germline assignment: CDR1 MNHEY and CDR2 SMNVEV (reference sequence). The CDR3 is 15 amino acids. Between the trimmed V and J ends, which lost 8 bases and 3 bases, there was a span of 19 bases. CDR3 DNA: TGTGCCAGCTGGATGGTTGGAGTCGGGGACACTGAAGCTTTCTTT. Translation gives CASWMVGVGDTEAFF.

J is TRBJ1-1 and V is TRBV29-1; D not resolved. V lost 6 bases and J 2 bases, leaving 22 bases between the germline ends. This CDR3 spans 16 amino acids. Germline assignment: CDR1 SQVTM and CDR2 ANQGSEA. The CDR3 DNA follows: TGCAGCGTCGACCACCGGGAAGTCCACCCCAACACTGAAGCTTTCTTT. It translates to CSVDHREVHPNTEAFF.